This entry lists 8 T cell receptor beta chains sequenced from one sample in a study of T cell responses to AZD1222 COVID-19 vaccine. Repertoires were generated with immunoSEQ multiplex PCR, while TCRdb's copy carries only in-frame clones and drops some. The sample consists of 100,000 to 150,000 clones, around 92% of them appearing once. The material sequenced was peripheral blood, taken on day 0 of AZD1222 vaccination. Source of these receptors: an adult in good health.

The genes are TRBV12-5 and TRBJ2-3; D possibly uses TRBD1 or TRBD2 (5 bases each). V was trimmed by 6 bases and J by 6 bases, leaving 19 bases between them. The CDR3 runs 15 residues. Germline CDR1 LGHNT, CDR2 FRNRAP. The CDR3 spells CASGPGTTRWDTQYF. The CDR3 DNA reads as TGTGCTAGTGGCCCCGGGACCACAAGATGGGATACGCAGTATTTT. The full variable domain, its missing parts supplied by reference TRBV12-5 and TRBJ2-3, is DARVTQTPRHKVTEMGQEVTMRCQPILGHNTVFWYRQTMMQGLELLAYFRNRAPLDDSGMPKDRFSAEMPDATLATLKIQPSEPRDSAVYFCASGPGTTRWDTQYFGPGTRLTVL.

The CDR3 is CASTPPGELFF. The CDR3 DNA is TGTGCCAGCACCCCCCCCGGGGAGCTGTTTTTT. This chain connects TRBV6-5 to TRBJ2-2, with no clear D. The CDR3 sequence is 11 residues long. Germline V lookup: CDR1 MNHEY, CDR2 SVGAGI. V lost 7 bases, J lost 6 bases, and 6 bases lay in between.

The chain combines TRBV9 with TRBJ2-7; 7 nucleotides align to TRBD1. This CDR3 has 14 residues. Trimming removed 4 bases from V and 3 bases from J; junction bases left unmatched: 7. Germline CDR1 is SGDLS and CDR2 is YYNGEE. As DNA, the CDR3 is TGTGCCAGCAGCCCTAGGGGGCTCCGCTACGAGCAGTACTTC. It is translated as CASSPRGLRYEQYF.

The chain carries TRBV6-5 and TRBJ1-1, with TRBD1 matching 7 bases. Germline trimming cut 4 bases from V and 4 bases from J; bases unmatched to any gene: 6. Germline V CDR1 and CDR2: MNHEY, SVGAGI. This CDR3 region has 14 residues. CDR3 sequence: CASSSDREFTEAFF. CDR3 nucleotide sequence: TGTGCCAGCAGTTCCGACAGGGAGTTCACTGAAGCTTTCTTT.

This chain links TRBV10-2 with TRBJ2-7, with 7 bases matching TRBD1. This CDR3 has 13 amino acids. J gave up 3 bases and V 5 bases, and 4 bases lay outside the gene matches. Looked up from germline, CDR1 is WSHSY and CDR2 is SAAADI. In DNA, the CDR3 is TGCGCCAGCAGTTCGGGACAGCTCTACGAGCAGTACTTC. It yields the protein CASSSGQLYEQYF.

V is TRBV5-1 and J is TRBJ2-3; D possibly corresponds to TRBD2 (5 bases). Trimming cost V 2 bases and J 0 bases, with 16 bases left between them. The CDR3 is 17 amino acids. Germline V lookup: CDR1 SGHRS, CDR2 YFSETQ. CDR3 sequence reads: CASSFRLADASTDTQYF. The CDR3 DNA sequence: TGCGCCAGCAGCTTCAGGCTAGCCGATGCTAGCACAGATACGCAGTATTTT.

The chain joins TRBV28 to TRBJ1-2, with D unclear. The CDR3 is made up of 13 amino acids. Looked up from germline, CDR1 is MDHEN and CDR2 is SYDVKM. The V end was cut by 6 bases, the J end by 2 bases, with 10 bases between. CDR3 sequence reads: CASSWRRNYGYTF. CDR3 coding DNA: TGTGCCAGCAGCTGGCGGCGAAACTATGGCTACACCTTC.

V and J are TRBV30 and TRBJ1-5; no firm D call. The length of the CDR3 is 14 residues. V was shortened by 2 bases and J by 0 bases, with 8 bases between the two germline ends. From germline, CDR1 is GTSNPN and CDR2 SVGIG (reference sequence). The CDR3 here is CAWSLGGSNQPQHF. CDR3 DNA sequence: TGTGCCTGGAGTTTAGGCGGTAGCAATCAGCCCCAGCATTTT.